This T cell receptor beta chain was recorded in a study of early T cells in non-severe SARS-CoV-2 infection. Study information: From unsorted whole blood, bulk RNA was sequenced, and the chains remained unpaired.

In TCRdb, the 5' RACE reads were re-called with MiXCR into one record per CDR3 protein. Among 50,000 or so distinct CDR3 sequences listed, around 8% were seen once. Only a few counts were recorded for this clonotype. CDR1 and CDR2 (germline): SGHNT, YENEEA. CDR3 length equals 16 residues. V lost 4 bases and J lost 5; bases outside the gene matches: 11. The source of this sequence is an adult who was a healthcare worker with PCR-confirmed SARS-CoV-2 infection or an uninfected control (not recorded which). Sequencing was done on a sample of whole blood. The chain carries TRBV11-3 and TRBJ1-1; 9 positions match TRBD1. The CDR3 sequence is CASSYPGQGLRTEAFF. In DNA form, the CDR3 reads TGTGCCAGCAGCTACCCGGGACAGGGTCTCCGGACTGAAGCTTTCTTT.